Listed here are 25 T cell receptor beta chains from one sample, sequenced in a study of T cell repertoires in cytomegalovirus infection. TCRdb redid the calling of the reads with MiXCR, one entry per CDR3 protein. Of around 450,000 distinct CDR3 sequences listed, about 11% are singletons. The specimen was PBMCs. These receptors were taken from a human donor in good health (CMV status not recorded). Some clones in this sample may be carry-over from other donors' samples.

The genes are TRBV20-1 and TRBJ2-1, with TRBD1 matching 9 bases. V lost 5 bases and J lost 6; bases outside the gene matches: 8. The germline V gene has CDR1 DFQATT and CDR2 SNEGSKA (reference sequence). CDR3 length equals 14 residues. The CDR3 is CSALQGAWTNEQFF. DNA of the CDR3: TGCAGTGCTCTACAGGGGGCATGGACCAATGAGCAGTTCTTC.

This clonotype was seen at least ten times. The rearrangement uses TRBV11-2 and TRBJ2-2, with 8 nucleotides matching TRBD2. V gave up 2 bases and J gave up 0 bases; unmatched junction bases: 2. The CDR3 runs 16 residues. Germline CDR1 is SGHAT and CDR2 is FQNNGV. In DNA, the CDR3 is TGTGCCAGCAGCTTATACGGGAGGGCGAACACCGGGGAGCTGTTTTTT. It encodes CASSLYGRANTGELFF.

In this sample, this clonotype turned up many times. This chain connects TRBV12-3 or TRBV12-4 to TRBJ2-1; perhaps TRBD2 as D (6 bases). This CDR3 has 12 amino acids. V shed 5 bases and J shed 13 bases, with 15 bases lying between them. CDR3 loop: CASSRDFGSQFF. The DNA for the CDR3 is TGTGCCAGCAGTCGGGACTTCGGGAGTCAGTTCTTC.

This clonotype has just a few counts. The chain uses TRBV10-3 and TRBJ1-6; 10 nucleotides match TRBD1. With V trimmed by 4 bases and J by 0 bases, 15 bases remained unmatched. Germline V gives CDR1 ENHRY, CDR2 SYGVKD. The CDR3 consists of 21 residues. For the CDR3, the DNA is TGTGCCATCAGTGCCGCCGGGACAGGGGTTTTCGGGAGCTCCTATAATTCACCCCTCCACTTT. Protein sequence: CAISAAGTGVFGSSYNSPLHF.

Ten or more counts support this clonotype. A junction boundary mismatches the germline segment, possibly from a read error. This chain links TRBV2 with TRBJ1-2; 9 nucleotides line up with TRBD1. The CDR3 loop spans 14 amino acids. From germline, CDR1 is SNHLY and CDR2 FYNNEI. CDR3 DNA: TGTGCCAGCAGCGAAGGACAGGGGTGGTATGGCTACACCTTC. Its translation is CASSEGQGWYGYTF.

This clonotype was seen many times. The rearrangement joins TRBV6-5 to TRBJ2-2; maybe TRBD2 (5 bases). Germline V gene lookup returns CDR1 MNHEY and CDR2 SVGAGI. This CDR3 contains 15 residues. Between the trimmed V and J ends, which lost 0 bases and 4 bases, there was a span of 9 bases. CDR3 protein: CASSYSGESTGELFF. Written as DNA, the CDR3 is TGTGCCAGCAGTTACTCGGGAGAAAGCACCGGGGAGCTGTTTTTT.

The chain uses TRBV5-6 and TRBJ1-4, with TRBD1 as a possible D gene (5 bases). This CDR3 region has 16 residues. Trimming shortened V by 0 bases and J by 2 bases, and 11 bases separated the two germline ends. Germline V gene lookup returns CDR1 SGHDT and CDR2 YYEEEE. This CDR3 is CASSLGGGATNEKLFF. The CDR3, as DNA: TGTGCCAGCAGCTTGGGCGGGGGAGCTACTAATGAAAAACTGTTTTTT.

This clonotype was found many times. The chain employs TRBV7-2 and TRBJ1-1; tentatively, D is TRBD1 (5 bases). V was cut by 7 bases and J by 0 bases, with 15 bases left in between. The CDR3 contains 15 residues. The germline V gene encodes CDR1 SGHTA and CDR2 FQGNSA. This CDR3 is CASTLGLTLNTEAFF. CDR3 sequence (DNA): TGTGCCAGCACCCTGGGGCTGACGCTGAACACTGAAGCTTTCTTT.

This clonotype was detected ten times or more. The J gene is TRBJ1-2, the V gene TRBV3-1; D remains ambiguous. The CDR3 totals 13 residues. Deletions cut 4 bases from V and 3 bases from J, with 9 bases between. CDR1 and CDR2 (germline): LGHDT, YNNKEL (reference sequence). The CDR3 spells CASSPGSHYGYTF. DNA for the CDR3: TGTGCCAGCAGCCCGGGCTCGCACTATGGCTACACCTTC.

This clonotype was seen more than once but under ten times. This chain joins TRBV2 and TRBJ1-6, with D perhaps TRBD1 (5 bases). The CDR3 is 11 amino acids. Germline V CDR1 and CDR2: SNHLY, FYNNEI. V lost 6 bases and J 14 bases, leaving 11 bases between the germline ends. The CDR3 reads CASRGVITLHF. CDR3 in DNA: TGTGCCAGCAGGGGGGTAATAACCCTCCACTTT.

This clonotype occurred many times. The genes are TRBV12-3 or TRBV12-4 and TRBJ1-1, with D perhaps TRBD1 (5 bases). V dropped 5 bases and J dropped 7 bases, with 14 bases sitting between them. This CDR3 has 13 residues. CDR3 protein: CASSHGATREAFF. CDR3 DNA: TGTGCCAGCAGTCACGGGGCCACTCGTGAAGCTTTCTTT.

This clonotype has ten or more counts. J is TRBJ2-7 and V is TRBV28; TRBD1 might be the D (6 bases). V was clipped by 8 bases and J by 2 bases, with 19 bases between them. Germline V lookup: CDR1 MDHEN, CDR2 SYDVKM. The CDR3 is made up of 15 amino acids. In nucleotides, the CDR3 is TGTGCCAGCGCACGCCCGACAGGTATGACCTACGAGCAGTACTTC. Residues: CASARPTGMTYEQYF.

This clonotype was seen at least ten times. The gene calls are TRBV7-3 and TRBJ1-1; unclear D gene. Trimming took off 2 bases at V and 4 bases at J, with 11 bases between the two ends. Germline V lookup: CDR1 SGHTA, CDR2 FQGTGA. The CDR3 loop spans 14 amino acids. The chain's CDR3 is CASSLSAVGTEAFF. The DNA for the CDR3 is TGTGCCAGCAGCTTATCTGCGGTCGGCACTGAAGCTTTCTTT. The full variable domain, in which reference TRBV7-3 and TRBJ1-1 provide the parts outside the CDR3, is GAGVSQTPSNKVTEKGKYVELRCDPISGHTALYWYRQSLGQGPEFLIYFQGTGAADDSGLPNDRFFAVRPEGSVSTLKIQRTERGDSAVYLCASSLSAVGTEAFFGQGTRLTVV.

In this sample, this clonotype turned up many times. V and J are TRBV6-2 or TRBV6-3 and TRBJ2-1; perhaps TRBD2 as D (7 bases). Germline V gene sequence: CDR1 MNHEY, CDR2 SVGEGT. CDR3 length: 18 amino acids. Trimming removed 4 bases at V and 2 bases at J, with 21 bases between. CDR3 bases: TGTGCCAGCAGTTTAGGACGGCGGGGGCTAGCGCCCTACAATGAGCAGTTCTTC. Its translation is CASSLGRRGLAPYNEQFF.

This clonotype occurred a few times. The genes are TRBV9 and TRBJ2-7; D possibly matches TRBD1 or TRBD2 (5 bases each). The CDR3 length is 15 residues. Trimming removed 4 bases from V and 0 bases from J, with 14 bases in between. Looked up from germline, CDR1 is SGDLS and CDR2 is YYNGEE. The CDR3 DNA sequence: TGTGCCAGCAGCACGGGGACGGTAAGCTCCTACGAGCAGTACTTC. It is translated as CASSTGTVSSYEQYF.

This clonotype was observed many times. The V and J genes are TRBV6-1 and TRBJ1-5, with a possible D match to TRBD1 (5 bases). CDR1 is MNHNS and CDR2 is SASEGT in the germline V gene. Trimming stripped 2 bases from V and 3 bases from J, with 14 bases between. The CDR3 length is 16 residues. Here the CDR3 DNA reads TGTGCCAGCAGTGAATTCTCCTTGGGGCTCAATCAGCCCCAGCATTTT. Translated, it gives CASSEFSLGLNQPQHF.

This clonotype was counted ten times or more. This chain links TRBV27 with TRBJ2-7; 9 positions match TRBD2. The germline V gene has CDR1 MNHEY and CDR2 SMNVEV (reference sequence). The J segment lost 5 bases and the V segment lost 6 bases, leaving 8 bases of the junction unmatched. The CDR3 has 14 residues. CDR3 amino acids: CASSGSGSHHEQYF. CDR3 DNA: TGTGCCAGCAGCGGTAGCGGGAGTCACCACGAGCAGTACTTC.

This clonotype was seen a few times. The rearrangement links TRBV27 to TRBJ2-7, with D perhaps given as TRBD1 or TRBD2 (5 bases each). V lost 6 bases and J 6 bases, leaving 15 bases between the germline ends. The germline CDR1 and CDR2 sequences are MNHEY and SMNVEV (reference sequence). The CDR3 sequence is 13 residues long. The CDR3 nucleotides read TGTGCCAGCAGGTCCTCCGGGGCGGGCGAGCAGTACTTC. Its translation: CASRSSGAGEQYF.

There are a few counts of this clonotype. The CDR3, as DNA: TGCAGTGCTAGAGATGGGGGGTGGGAAGAGCAGTTCTTC. This encodes CSARDGGWEEQFF. This sequence joins TRBV20-1 and TRBJ2-1, with D possibly matching TRBD2 (6 bases). CDR3 length: 13 residues. V shed 0 bases and J shed 10 bases, with 13 bases lying between them. CDR1 is DFQATT and CDR2 is SNEGSKA in the germline V gene (reference sequence).

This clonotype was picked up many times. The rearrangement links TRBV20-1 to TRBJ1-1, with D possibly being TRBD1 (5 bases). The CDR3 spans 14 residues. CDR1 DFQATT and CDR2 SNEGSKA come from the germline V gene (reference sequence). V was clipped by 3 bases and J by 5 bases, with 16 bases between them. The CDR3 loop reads CSASLGGEDTEAFF. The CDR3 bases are TGCAGTGCTAGTTTGGGGGGAGAAGATACTGAAGCTTTCTTT.

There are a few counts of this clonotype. CDR3 coding DNA: TGTGCCAGCTCACTGGTCCTATCACAGGAAAATGAGCAGTTCTTC. It encodes CASSLVLSQENEQFF. This chain connects TRBV18 to TRBJ2-1; perhaps TRBD1 as D (5 bases). The CDR3 is 15 residues long. Trimming stripped 4 bases from V and 7 bases from J, with 17 bases between. Germline V gives CDR1 KGHSH, CDR2 LQKENI. Looking up the rest from reference TRBV18 and TRBJ2-1 gives the full variable domain: NAGVMQNPRHLVRRRGQEARLRCSPMKGHSHVYWYRQLPEEGLKFMVYLQKENIIDESGMPKERFSAEFPKEGPSILRIQQVVRGDSAAYFCASSLVLSQENEQFFGPGTRLTVL.

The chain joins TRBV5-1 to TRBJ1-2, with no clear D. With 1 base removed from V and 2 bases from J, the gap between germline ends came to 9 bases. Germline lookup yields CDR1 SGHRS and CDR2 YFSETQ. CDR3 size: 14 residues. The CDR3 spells CASSLQVGNYGYTF. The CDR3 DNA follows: TGCGCCAGCAGCTTGCAGGTGGGGAACTATGGCTACACCTTC. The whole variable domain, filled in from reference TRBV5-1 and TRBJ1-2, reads KAGVTQTPRYLIKTRGQQVTLSCSPISGHRSVSWYQQTPGQGLQFLFEYFSETQRNKGNFPGRFSGRQFSNSRSEMNVSTLELGDSALYLCASSLQVGNYGYTFGSGTRLTVV.

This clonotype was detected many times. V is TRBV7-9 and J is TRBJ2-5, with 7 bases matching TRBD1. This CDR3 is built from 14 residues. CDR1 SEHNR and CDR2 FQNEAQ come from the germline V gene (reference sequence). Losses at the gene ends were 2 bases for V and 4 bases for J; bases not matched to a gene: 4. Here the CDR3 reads CASSLRQGAETQYF. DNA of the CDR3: TGTGCCAGCAGCTTACGACAGGGAGCAGAGACCCAGTACTTC.

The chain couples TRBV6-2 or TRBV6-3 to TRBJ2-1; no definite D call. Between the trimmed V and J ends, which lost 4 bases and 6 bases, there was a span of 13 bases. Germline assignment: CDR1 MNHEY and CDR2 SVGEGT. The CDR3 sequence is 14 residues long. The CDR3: CASSFFGWINEQFF. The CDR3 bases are TGTGCCAGCAGTTTTTTCGGCTGGATCAATGAGCAGTTCTTC.

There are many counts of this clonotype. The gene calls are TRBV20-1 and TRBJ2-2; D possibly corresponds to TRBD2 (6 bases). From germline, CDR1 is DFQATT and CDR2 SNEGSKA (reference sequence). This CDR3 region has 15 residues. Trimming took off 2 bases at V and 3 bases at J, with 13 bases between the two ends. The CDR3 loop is CSARNPGEDTGELFF. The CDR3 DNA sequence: TGCAGTGCTAGAAATCCGGGGGAGGACACCGGGGAGCTGTTTTTT.